This T cell receptor beta chain derives from a study of Ad26.COV2.S vaccination and SARS-CoV-2 variants. Study overall: Ad26.COV2.S given intramuscularly, once or twice 56 days apart. Study-wide results and caveats: Substantial breadth in spike-specific CD8+ and CD4+ T cell responses was reportedly seen after vaccination. The study found higher spike-specific TCR breadth in vaccine than placebo recipients. Total T cell responses may have been underestimated by the TCR breadth and depth analyses.

This clone showed up just once. The antigen is unknown. Treatment specified: 19 received Ad26.COV2.S at low or high dose, single or two shots; 5 received placebo; per-sample allocation not given. Sampling happened 63 days after the first vaccine or placebo injection. Profiling relied on immunoSEQ multiplex PCR, and the TCRdb table lists in-frame clones only, not all of them. The sample lists 300,000 to 450,000 clones, approximately 81% occurring once. The CDR3 length is 18 residues. Trimming pared 3 bases from V and 5 bases from J, leaving 23 bases between. Germline CDR1 reads ENHRY; CDR2 reads SYGVKD.

This TCR came from a person between 18 and 60 years old who received the Ad26.COV2.S COVID-19 vaccine or a placebo. The source material was peripheral blood, sampled in a trial of Ad26.COV2.S vaccine versus placebo. The V and J genes are TRBV10-3 and TRBJ2-1; TRBD2 is a possible D gene (6 bases). The CDR3 is CAISDGKGEGTLNNEQFF. The CDR3 DNA sequence: TGTGCCATCAGTGACGGTAAAGGTGAAGGGACTTTAAACAATGAGCAGTTCTTC.